A selection of T cell receptor beta chains follows, all from one sample in a study of T cells in Graves' hyperthyroidism and ophthalmopathy. TCRdb re-derived calls from the multiplex PCR reads in MiXCR, one entry per CDR3 protein. The table lists hundreds of thousands of distinct CDR3 sequences, around 13% of them singletons, with about 9.1% in the top ten. The sequencing sample was made of blood. The receptors originated from a woman younger than 30 with Graves' hyperthyroidism. Each CDR3 is given with its conserved first and last residue. D genes are given only for firm matches. Expanded clones are given a class, and other clones once, few, many or no size at all.

abundance: .; d_gene: TRBD1; v_gene: TRBV3-1; len: 14; j_gene: TRBJ1-5; CDR3nt: TGTGCCAGCAGCCAAGCCGACAGGGTGCAGCCCCAGCATTTT; CDR3aa: CASSQADRVQPQHF
abundance: few; d_gene: .; v_gene: TRBV2; len: 14; j_gene: TRBJ2-7; CDR3nt: TGTGCCAGCACCATAGGAGGGGTCTCATACGAGCAGTACTTC; CDR3aa: CASTIGGVSYEQYF
abundance: many; d_gene: .; v_gene: TRBV2; len: 15; j_gene: TRBJ2-1; CDR3nt: TGTGCCAGCAGTGAAATGGACTGGTACGGGAATGAGCAGTTCTTC; CDR3aa: CASSEMDWYGNEQFF
abundance: .; d_gene: .; v_gene: TRBV7-3; len: 14; j_gene: TRBJ1-1; CDR3nt: TGTGCCAGCAGCTTAGGAGGGCCTAACGCTGAAGCTTTCTTT; CDR3aa: CASSLGGPNAEAFF
abundance: many; d_gene: .; v_gene: TRBV15; len: 14; j_gene: TRBJ2-2; CDR3nt: TGTGCCACCAGCTCGCCAGGAGACACCGGGGAGCTGTTTTTT; CDR3aa: CATSSPGDTGELFF
abundance: .; d_gene: .; v_gene: TRBV4-3; len: 16; j_gene: TRBJ2-3; CDR3nt: TGCGCCAGCAGCCAAGATATCGGTGGCTCTTCAGATACGCAGTATTTT; CDR3aa: CASSQDIGGSSDTQYF
abundance: many; d_gene: TRBD1; v_gene: TRBV6-1; len: 17; j_gene: TRBJ1-5; CDR3nt: TGTGCCAGCAGTGAGGGGACAGTCTCTTATAGCAATCAGCCCCAGCATTTT; CDR3aa: CASSEGTVSYSNQPQHF
abundance: many; d_gene: TRBD2; v_gene: TRBV3-1; len: 16; j_gene: TRBJ2-1; CDR3nt: TGTGCCAGCAGTCCTCCCACCCAAAGCGGGGGGGCCCGGCAGTTCTTC; CDR3aa: CASSPPTQSGGARQFF
abundance: few; d_gene: .; v_gene: TRBV24-1; len: 14; j_gene: TRBJ2-5; CDR3nt: TGTGCCACCAGTGATTTTAATGGGGAAGAGACCCAGTACTTC; CDR3aa: CATSDFNGEETQYF
abundance: many; d_gene: .; v_gene: TRBV7-8; len: 14; j_gene: TRBJ1-1; CDR3nt: TGTGCCAGCAGCCCGATGACAGCGAACACTGAAGCTTTCTTT; CDR3aa: CASSPMTANTEAFF
abundance: few; d_gene: .; v_gene: TRBV7-9; len: 18; j_gene: TRBJ1-1; CDR3nt: TGTGCCAGCAGCTTCCAGAGAATTCGAGGGAGTCGGGACACTGAAGCTCTCTTT; CDR3aa: CASSFQRIRGSRDTEALF
abundance: many; d_gene: TRBD2; v_gene: TRBV7-2; len: 16; j_gene: TRBJ2-3; CDR3nt: TGTGCCAGCAGCACTGGACTAGCGGGAGGGATTGGTACGCAGTATTTT; CDR3aa: CASSTGLAGGIGTQYF
abundance: many; d_gene: .; v_gene: TRBV7-3; len: 12; j_gene: TRBJ2-1; CDR3nt: TGTGCCAGCAGCTTTAATCGGGGAGAGCAGTTCTTC; CDR3aa: CASSFNRGEQFF
abundance: many; d_gene: TRBD2; v_gene: TRBV20-1; len: 14; j_gene: TRBJ2-7; CDR3nt: TGCAGTGCTCTCCCCGGGAGGGCGGTTCGCGAGCAGTACTTC; CDR3aa: CSALPGRAVREQYF
abundance: few; d_gene: TRBD1; v_gene: TRBV10-3; len: 14; j_gene: TRBJ1-4; CDR3nt: TGTGCCGCCGCCGGGACAGGAGGGAATGAAAAACTGTTTTTT; CDR3aa: CAAAGTGGNEKLFF
abundance: many; d_gene: .; v_gene: TRBV5-1; len: 13; j_gene: TRBJ1-6; CDR3nt: TGCGCCAGCAGCTTACAGTCGGATTCACCCCTCCACTTT; CDR3aa: CASSLQSDSPLHF
abundance: .; d_gene: .; v_gene: TRBV28; len: 14; j_gene: TRBJ2-7; CDR3nt: TGTGCCTGCCTCGGGAGGGGACAGACCTACGAGCAGTACTTC; CDR3aa: CACLGRGQTYEQYF
abundance: many; d_gene: TRBD2; v_gene: TRBV11-2; len: 17; j_gene: TRBJ2-5; CDR3nt: TGTGCCAGCAGCTCGGGACTAGCGGGGCCCGGGGTGGAGACCCAGTACTTC; CDR3aa: CASSSGLAGPGVETQYF
abundance: .; d_gene: .; v_gene: TRBV7-8; len: 15; j_gene: TRBJ1-4; CDR3nt: TGTGCCAGCAGCCTACGGGGAGAGGGATACGAAAAACTGTTTTTT; CDR3aa: CASSLRGEGYEKLFF
abundance: many; d_gene: .; v_gene: TRBV11-2; len: 15; j_gene: TRBJ1-1; CDR3nt: TGTGCCAGCAGCTTGAGGATTAGTGATGGCACTGAAGCTTTCTTT; CDR3aa: CASSLRISDGTEAFF
abundance: many; d_gene: TRBD1; v_gene: TRBV7-8; len: 17; j_gene: TRBJ2-2; CDR3nt: TGTGCCAGCACCAAAATCCCGCAGGGGGCGCGCACCGGGGAGCTGTTTTTT; CDR3aa: CASTKIPQGARTGELFF
abundance: many; d_gene: .; v_gene: TRBV7-3; len: 14; j_gene: TRBJ2-3; CDR3nt: TGTGCCAGCTCTCGTCTGGGCATGGCAGATACGCAGTATTTT; CDR3aa: CASSRLGMADTQYF
abundance: few; d_gene: .; v_gene: TRBV20-1; len: 14; j_gene: TRBJ1-1; CDR3nt: TGCAGTGCTAGCCCCCCTGGGACACCCGCCCGGGCTTTCTTT; CDR3aa: CSASPPGTPARAFF
abundance: many; d_gene: .; v_gene: TRBV11-3; len: 15; j_gene: TRBJ2-1; CDR3nt: TGTGCCAGCAGCTACGGACCGAGCTCCTACAATGAGCAGTTCTTC; CDR3aa: CASSYGPSSYNEQFF
abundance: .; d_gene: .; v_gene: TRBV4-2; len: 15; j_gene: TRBJ2-5; CDR3nt: TGTGCCAGCAGCCCTTGGGTGGGGAGGTGGGAGACCCAGTACTTC; CDR3aa: CASSPWVGRWETQYF
abundance: .; d_gene: TRBD1; v_gene: TRBV6-1; len: 11; j_gene: TRBJ2-1; CDR3nt: TGTGCCAGCAGGGACAGACAGGGGTTGTTCTTC; CDR3aa: CASRDRQGLFF
abundance: many; d_gene: TRBD1; v_gene: TRBV10-3; len: 16; j_gene: TRBJ1-1; CDR3nt: TGTGCCATCAGTGAGTCGGCAGGGGGGGATGGCACTGAAGCTTTCTTT; CDR3aa: CAISESAGGDGTEAFF
abundance: many; d_gene: .; v_gene: TRBV27; len: 13; j_gene: TRBJ1-1; CDR3nt: TGTGCCAGCAGTTTATCCGGGGCCGGGGGGGCTTTCTTT; CDR3aa: CASSLSGAGGAFF
abundance: few; d_gene: .; v_gene: TRBV29-1; len: 14; j_gene: TRBJ1-3; CDR3nt: TGCAGCGTTAGTAAGCTTTCGGGCGGAAACACCATATATTTT; CDR3aa: CSVSKLSGGNTIYF